These 20 T cell receptor beta chains originate from one sample sequenced in a study of response to subunit inactivated influenza vaccine. TCRdb re-analysed the RT-PCR reads in MiXCR, keeping a single row per CDR3 protein. This table has more than 450,000 distinct CDR3 sequences, approximately 12% appearing once. The sequencing used PBMCs from blood, collected on the day of vaccination. These receptors all stem from a man between 50 and 59 years old who received an inactivated influenza vaccine.

A few counts support this clonotype. The chain carries TRBV28 and TRBJ1-4; D ambiguous. The V end lost 4 bases, the J end lost 7 bases, and 4 bases lay between the germline ends. The CDR3 runs 11 residues. Germline values: CDR1 MDHEN, CDR2 SYDVKM. DNA of the CDR3: TGTGCCAGCAGTTGGAGTGAAAAACTGTTTTTT. Protein product: CASSWSEKLFF.

This clonotype appeared a few times. The chain carries TRBV12-3 or TRBV12-4 and TRBJ2-3; maybe TRBD2 (6 bases). V was trimmed by 4 bases and J by 0 bases, leaving 11 bases between them. This CDR3 has 15 amino acids. CDR3 residues: CASSSWRDSTDTQYF. Here the CDR3 DNA reads TGTGCCAGCAGTTCATGGCGGGATAGCACAGATACGCAGTATTTT.

The V gene is TRBV20-1, the J gene TRBJ2-1; D not resolved. The germline gives CDR1 DFQATT, CDR2 SNEGSKA (reference sequence). Between the trimmed V and J ends, which lost 0 bases and 7 bases, there was a span of 10 bases. CDR3 length: 13 residues. The CDR3 DNA follows: TGCAGTGCTAGAGACATTATTAGTAATGAGCAGTTCTTC. This gives the protein CSARDIISNEQFF.

This clonotype was recorded a few times. The V call is TRBV12-3 or TRBV12-4, the J call TRBJ2-1, with TRBD2 matching over 12 bases. Trimming at V came to 9 bases and at J to 7 bases, leaving 10 bases not matched to a gene. There are 15 residues in the CDR3. DNA of the CDR3: TGTGCCAGTCTACCTTGGACTAGCGGGGAGAATGAGCAGTTCTTC. Its translation: CASLPWTSGENEQFF.

This clonotype was found a few times. This chain connects TRBV12-3 or TRBV12-4 to TRBJ1-6; D possibly corresponds to TRBD1 (6 bases). CDR3 length: 14 amino acids. V lost 6 bases to trimming and J lost 9 bases, with 15 bases between them. CDR3 sequence (DNA): TGTGCCAGCAGACCCACAGGGTGGAGTTCACCCCTCCACTTT. Translated: CASRPTGWSSPLHF.

In its sample, this clonotype was seen a few times. The chain carries TRBV20-1 and TRBJ2-1, with 7 bases fitting TRBD2. Trimming removed 7 bases from V and 5 bases from J; junction bases left unmatched: 11. The CDR3 extends over 14 amino acids. Germline V CDR1 and CDR2: DFQATT, SNEGSKA (reference sequence). The CDR3 reads CSGGTLAKHNEQFF. The CDR3 coding sequence is TGCAGTGGGGGAACACTAGCGAAGCACAATGAGCAGTTCTTC.

The chain carries TRBV12-3 or TRBV12-4 and TRBJ1-6; TRBD1 matches 7 bases. CDR3 size: 14 residues. J gave up 11 bases and V 5 bases, and 9 bases lay outside the gene matches. The CDR3 is CASSLPTGSAPLHF. The DNA for the CDR3 is TGTGCCAGCAGTCTACCGACAGGGTCGGCACCCCTCCACTTT.

The rearrangement uses TRBV12-3 or TRBV12-4 and TRBJ1-5; D is unresolved. The length of the CDR3 is 17 residues. V dropped 2 bases and J dropped 2 bases, with 16 bases sitting between them. The CDR3 nucleotides are TGTGCCAGCAGTTTAACACCCTCGGCCAGCCGCAATCAGCCCCAGCATTTT. Amino acids: CASSLTPSASRNQPQHF.

This clonotype was observed a handful of times. This rearrangement joins TRBV10-3 to TRBJ2-3, with TRBD1 matching over 8 bases. After removal of 6 bases from V and 6 bases from J, the junction contained 17 bases not matched to a gene. Germline-derived CDR1 and CDR2 are ENHRY and SYGVKD. CDR3 size: 17 residues. CDR3 region: CAIRGVSPGQGLDTQYF. The CDR3 DNA is TGTGCCATCAGGGGGGTTTCCCCCGGACAGGGCCTTGATACGCAGTATTTT.

This chain connects TRBV5-1 to TRBJ1-1; possible D gene TRBD1, 5 bases. Trimming shortened V by 1 base and J by 2 bases, and 9 bases separated the two germline ends. There are 14 residues in the CDR3. Germline CDR1 SGHRS, CDR2 YFSETQ. The CDR3 nucleotides are TGCGCCAGCAGCTTGTTCGACAGTAACACTGAAGCTTTCTTT. Translation: CASSLFDSNTEAFF.

CDR3 protein: CASSQERRGRAFF. CDR3 bases: TGTGCCAGCAGCCAAGAGAGAAGAGGACGAGCTTTCTTT. The chain couples TRBV3-1 to TRBJ1-1; D unresolved. The CDR3 consists of 13 residues. V lost 0 bases and J 10 bases, leaving 12 bases between the germline ends. In germline, CDR1 is LGHDT, CDR2 YNNKEL (reference sequence).

J is TRBJ2-7 and V is TRBV6-2 or TRBV6-3; perhaps TRBD1 as D (6 bases). The CDR3 is 15 residues long. Trimming took off 0 bases at V and 2 bases at J, with 11 bases between the two ends. CDR1 is MNHEY, CDR2 SVGEGT, per germline. CDR3 in DNA: TGTGCCAGCAGTTACTCCGTCGCAGGGGCCTACGAGCAGTACTTC. Protein: CASSYSVAGAYEQYF.

This clonotype was picked up a small number of times. The chain recombines TRBV5-6 with TRBJ2-1; maybe TRBD2 (5 bases). Trimming shortened V by 4 bases and J by 7 bases, and 12 bases separated the two germline ends. The germline gives CDR1 SGHDT, CDR2 YYEEEE. This CDR3 contains 13 residues. The CDR3 protein is CASSLQPGNEQFF. The CDR3 DNA sequence: TGTGCCAGCAGCCTTCAGCCGGGGAATGAGCAGTTCTTC.

This clonotype was counted only a few times. This chain uses TRBV5-8 with TRBJ2-1; tentative D call: TRBD2 (5 bases). The CDR3 has 13 amino acids. Per germline, CDR1 SGHTS and CDR2 YDEGEE. The germline V and J ends were trimmed by 0 bases and 9 bases, with 10 bases remaining between them. The CDR3 DNA reads TGTGCCAGCAGCTTGGCCGGGGATGGTGAGCAGTTCTTC. Translating gives CASSLAGDGEQFF.

Many counts were recorded for this clonotype. This chain links TRBV29-1 with TRBJ2-5, with D possibly being TRBD1 (7 bases). The CDR3 covers 16 residues. The V end lost 5 bases, the J end lost 1 base, and 20 bases lay between the germline ends. The germline gives CDR1 SQVTM, CDR2 ANQGSEA. Here the CDR3 DNA reads TGCAGCGTTTCAGGATCAGGGGGGTCCCTCCAAGAGACCCAGTACTTC. As protein: CSVSGSGGSLQETQYF.

This clonotype turned up a few times. The chain employs TRBV24-1 and TRBJ2-1; D not resolved. From germline, CDR1 is KGHDR and CDR2 SFDVKD. This CDR3 region has 12 residues. Trimming pared 5 bases from V and 9 bases from J, leaving 10 bases between. This CDR3 reads CATSVREGEQFF. The CDR3 bases are TGTGCCACCAGTGTCCGCGAAGGTGAGCAGTTCTTC.

This clonotype was seen only a few times. This chain uses TRBV5-6 with TRBJ2-1; tentatively, D is TRBD2 (7 bases). The CDR3 spans 14 residues. Deletions cut 4 bases from V and 9 bases from J, with 17 bases between. Per germline, CDR1 SGHDT and CDR2 YYEEEE. CDR3 residues: CASSMGGGDSEQFF. DNA of the CDR3: TGTGCCAGCAGCATGGGAGGGGGAGACAGTGAGCAGTTCTTC.

This clonotype was picked up one time. The chain couples TRBV28 to TRBJ2-3; no clear D. The CDR3 totals 12 residues. Germline loops: CDR1 MDHEN, CDR2 SYDVKM. The V end lost 7 bases, the J end lost 1 base, and 6 bases lay between the germline ends. CDR3 bases: TGTGCCAGCACAGACCGCACAGATACGCAGTATTTT. Amino acids: CASTDRTDTQYF.

This clonotype came up a few times. The chain recombines TRBV6-1 with TRBJ1-3, with unresolved D. Germline loops: CDR1 MNHNS, CDR2 SASEGT. V was trimmed by 6 bases and J by 4 bases, leaving 16 bases between them. The CDR3 length is 15 residues. This CDR3 is CASSREYIVGNTIYF. In DNA form, the CDR3 reads TGTGCCAGCAGCCGAGAATACATTGTCGGAAACACCATATATTTT.

This clonotype was seen more than once but under ten times. The V and J genes are TRBV7-2 and TRBJ1-4; D unclear. This CDR3 has 13 amino acids. Looked up from germline, CDR1 is SGHTA and CDR2 is FQGNSA. Trimming cost V 6 bases and J 6 bases, with 11 bases left between them. CDR3 protein: CASSPDLDEKLFF. The DNA for the CDR3 is TGTGCCAGCAGTCCTGACCTCGATGAAAAACTGTTTTTT.